The text below deals with one T cell receptor (beta chain). No antigen is known for it. This specimen comes from a study of T cells in localized non-small cell lung cancer. Some clones are missing from TCRdb's copy, which holds only in-frame ones; the method was immunoSEQ multiplex PCR. The sample contains 55,000 to 65,000 clones, roughly 90% of which appear only once. The CDR3 length is 14 residues. The V gene's germline CDR1 is SEHNR and CDR2 FQNEAQ (reference sequence). The V end lost 5 bases, the J end lost 6 bases, and 13 bases lay between the germline ends. Study-wide findings and caveats: Turning up in adjacent lung were a median about 56 of the top 100 tumor clones. Uninvolved adjacent lung showed peak T cell clonality, exceeding tumor. In the blood, greater T cell density corresponded to longer overall survival.

The starting material was peripheral blood, obtained before any cancer treatment. The V call is TRBV7-9, the J call TRBJ2-2, with a weak D call TRBD2 (5 bases). The clonotype was recovered from a man aged 35 to 69 with stage I squamous cell lung carcinoma. The CDR3 loop is CASSPTRVAGELFF. In DNA form, the CDR3 reads TGTGCCAGCAGCCCTACGCGGGTGGCCGGGGAGCTGTTTTTT.